The 20 T cell receptor beta chains below were found in one sample sequenced in a study of blood T cell repertoires in COVID-19. The assay was immunoSEQ multiplex PCR, and TCRdb's table has in-frame clones only and misses some. The data show 150,000 to 200,000 clones, with 65% to 85% seen just once and 9.1% held by the top ten. Specimen: peripheral blood. The receptor set was obtained from an elderly woman with active or convalescent COVID-19.

The rearrangement uses TRBV5-6 and TRBJ2-3, with a weak D call TRBD1 (6 bases). V was shortened by 4 bases and J by 0 bases, with 12 bases between the two germline ends. In germline, CDR1 is SGHDT, CDR2 YYEEEE. The CDR3 loop spans 15 amino acids. As DNA, the CDR3 is TGTGCCAGCAGCCTGGGGGCACTGAGCACAGATACGCAGTATTTT. It is translated as CASSLGALSTDTQYF. Together with reference TRBV5-6 and TRBJ2-3, the CDR3 gives the full variable domain: DAGVTQSPTHLIKTRGQQVTLRCSPKSGHDTVSWYQQALGQGPQFIFQYYEEEERQRGNFPDRFSGHQFPNYSSELNVNALLLGDSALYLCASSLGALSTDTQYFGPGTRLTVL.

CDR3 protein: CASRQTIYNEQFF. The CDR3, as DNA: TGTGCCAGCAGACAGACAATCTACAATGAGCAGTTCTTC. The rearrangement links TRBV27 to TRBJ2-1; D ambiguous. This CDR3 is built from 13 residues. V dropped 6 bases and J dropped 3 bases, with 9 bases sitting between them. Looked up from germline, CDR1 is MNHEY and CDR2 is SMNVEV (reference sequence).

The chain uses TRBV18 and TRBJ2-7, with 10 bases matching TRBD1. This CDR3 has 13 amino acids. Trimming took 5 bases from V and 7 from J; bases not matched to a gene: 5. Germline CDR1 KGHSH, CDR2 LQKENI. The CDR3 here is CASSWDRGGEQYF. The CDR3 nucleotides are TGTGCCAGCTCATGGGACAGGGGTGGAGAGCAGTACTTC.

This clone was observed a few times. The DNA for the CDR3 is TGTGCCAGCTCGACAAGACATTCACCCCTCCACTTT. Its translation is CASSTRHSPLHF. V usage is TRBV25-1 and J usage is TRBJ1-6; no definite D call. This CDR3 has 12 amino acids. Germline lookup yields CDR1 MGHDK and CDR2 SYGVNS. Between the trimmed V and J ends, which lost 8 bases and 8 bases, there was a span of 10 bases.

The chain recombines TRBV6-5 with TRBJ1-2, with 7 bases fitting TRBD1. V dropped 5 bases and J dropped 8; count of bases not matched to a gene: 14. The CDR3 is 15 amino acids. CDR1 and CDR2 from the germline V gene are MNHEY and SVGAGI. CDR3 nucleotide sequence: TGTGCCAGCAGTAAGGACAGGAGCTCCACCGACGGCTACACCTTC. This sequence encodes CASSKDRSSTDGYTF.

This clone was recorded once. This rearrangement joins TRBV5-5 to TRBJ2-7; D is undetermined. The V gene lost 0 bases and the J gene lost 6 bases, with 7 bases spanning the gap. There are 12 residues in the CDR3. Germline CDR1 SGHKS, CDR2 YYEKEE (reference sequence). The CDR3 sequence: CASSLAGFEQYF. CDR3 coding DNA: TGTGCCAGCAGCTTGGCCGGGTTCGAGCAGTACTTC.

The chain combines TRBV9 with TRBJ2-5; no reliable D call. The CDR3 spans 14 residues. V was pared by 3 bases and J by 2 bases, with 11 bases between. Germline CDR1 is SGDLS and CDR2 is YYNGEE. The CDR3 protein is CASSEVGRQETQYF. The DNA for the CDR3 is TGTGCCAGCAGCGAGGTGGGCAGACAAGAGACCCAGTACTTC.

The V gene is TRBV27, the J gene TRBJ1-2, with 10 bases aligning to TRBD1. Trimming at V came to 6 bases and at J to 7 bases, leaving 11 bases not matched to a gene. The CDR3 runs 15 residues. Germline lookup yields CDR1 MNHEY and CDR2 SMNVEV (reference sequence). The CDR3 nucleotides read TGTGCCAGCAGACCTGCCGGGACAGGGGAGAGTGGCTACACCTTC. This gives the protein CASRPAGTGESGYTF.

The CDR3 reads CASSEVTVYQTEAFF. Here the CDR3 DNA reads TGTGCCAGCAGTGAAGTGACAGTCTACCAGACTGAAGCTTTCTTT. This chain joins TRBV2 and TRBJ1-1; a possible D gene is TRBD1 (5 bases). The CDR3 length is 15 residues. V was cut by 1 base and J by 5 bases, with 14 bases left in between. The germline V gene has CDR1 SNHLY and CDR2 FYNNEI.

V is TRBV13 and J is TRBJ2-7, with D perhaps matching TRBD2 (6 bases). V dropped 1 base and J dropped 6 bases, with 7 bases sitting between them. CDR3 size: 12 residues. Germline V gene data show CDR1 as PRHDT and CDR2 as FYEKMQ (reference sequence). CDR3 sequence (DNA): TGTGCCAGCAGCTTAGAGGAGGGCGAGCAGTACTTC. Protein: CASSLEEGEQYF.

In DNA form, the CDR3 reads TGTGCCAGCAGCGCACCACAGGGGTGGGAAGAGACCCAGTACTTC. Translation: CASSAPQGWEETQYF. This chain links TRBV9 with TRBJ2-5; 7 bases fit TRBD1. The length of the CDR3 is 15 residues. The V segment lost 3 bases and the J segment 3 bases; nucleotides outside the gene matches: 8. Germline V gene lookup returns CDR1 SGDLS and CDR2 YYNGEE. Complete variable domain (other parts from reference TRBV9 and TRBJ2-5): DSGVTQTPKHLITATGQRVTLRCSPRSGDLSVYWYQQSLDQGLQFLIQYYNGEERAKGNILERFSAQQFPDLHSELNLSSLELGDSALYFCASSAPQGWEETQYFGPGTRLLVL.

The CDR3 bases are TGTGCCAGCAGCTTAGAGAGTGCCGGGGAGCTGTTTTTT. It translates to CASSLESAGELFF. This chain uses TRBV7-9 with TRBJ2-2; D call uncertain. This CDR3 is built from 13 residues. CDR1 and CDR2 (germline): SEHNR, FQNEAQ (reference sequence). Deletions cut 1 base from V and 6 bases from J, with 6 bases between.

CDR3 DNA: TGCGCCAGCAGCCAAGAGAGGGAAGGACAAGCTTTCTTT. It specifies CASSQEREGQAFF. This chain joins TRBV4-3 and TRBJ1-1, with D hard to call. This CDR3 has 13 residues. Trimming took off 0 bases at V and 9 bases at J, with 11 bases between the two ends. From germline, CDR1 is LGHNA and CDR2 YSLEER.

This clone was seen once. The chain joins TRBV29-1 to TRBJ1-1; D may be TRBD1 (6 bases). The CDR3 has 13 residues. The V end lost 8 bases, the J end lost 0 bases, and 13 bases lay between the germline ends. Germline CDR1 and CDR2: SQVTM and ANQGSEA. Here the CDR3 DNA reads TGCAGCCCATTGGACAGTTTGAACACTGAAGCTTTCTTT. Its protein product is CSPLDSLNTEAFF.

V and J are TRBV12-3 or TRBV12-4 and TRBJ1-1, with D unresolved. This CDR3 region has 12 residues. Deletions cut 8 bases from V and 1 base from J, with 8 bases between. The CDR3 DNA sequence: TGTGCCAGCTGCGGGTGGAACACTGAAGCTTTCTTT. It yields the protein CASCGWNTEAFF.

The rearrangement uses TRBV7-3 and TRBJ2-2, with 11 nucleotides matching TRBD1. CDR3 length: 14 residues. Trimming took 5 bases from V and 6 from J; bases not matched to a gene: 2. Per germline, CDR1 SGHTA and CDR2 FQGTGA. Here the CDR3 reads CASSGQGASGELFF. The CDR3 bases are TGTGCCAGCAGCGGACAGGGGGCTTCCGGGGAGCTGTTTTTT.

The V and J genes are TRBV13 and TRBJ1-5; D uncertain. Between the trimmed V and J ends, which lost 0 bases and 7 bases, there was a span of 13 bases. CDR3 length: 15 amino acids. Germline V gene data show CDR1 as PRHDT and CDR2 as FYEKMQ (reference sequence). CDR3: CASSLGTHPGQPQHF. The CDR3, as DNA: TGTGCCAGCAGCTTAGGGACTCATCCGGGGCAGCCCCAGCATTTT.

The rearrangement joins TRBV6-1 to TRBJ1-2, with a possible D match to TRBD1 (6 bases). The CDR3 has 14 residues. V was cut by 3 bases and J by 2 bases, with 10 bases left in between. Germline V CDR1 and CDR2: MNHNS, SASEGT. The DNA of the CDR3 is TGTGCCAGCAGTGACAGACAGGAAAACTATGGCTACACCTTC. Amino acids: CASSDRQENYGYTF.

The chain uses TRBV5-1 and TRBJ2-5; 8 bases align to TRBD2. CDR1 is SGHRS, CDR2 YFSETQ, per germline. There are 17 residues in the CDR3. Trimming took 2 bases from V and 0 from J; bases not matched to a gene: 9. For the CDR3, the DNA is TGCGCCAGCAGCTTAAGAGGAAGCGGGGGTAACCAAGAGACCCAGTACTTC. Its protein is CASSLRGSGGNQETQYF. The variable domain in full, with the rest retrieved from reference TRBV5-1 and TRBJ2-5, is KAGVTQTPRYLIKTRGQQVTLSCSPISGHRSVSWYQQTPGQGLQFLFEYFSETQRNKGNFPGRFSGRQFSNSRSEMNVSTLELGDSALYLCASSLRGSGGNQETQYFGPGTRLLVL.

This chain links TRBV5-1 with TRBJ1-3; perhaps TRBD1 as D (6 bases). Trimming removed 0 bases from V and 7 bases from J, with 11 bases in between. Per germline, CDR1 SGHRS and CDR2 YFSETQ. This CDR3 has 14 amino acids. CDR3 residues: CASSLEGEVNTIYF. For the CDR3, the DNA is TGCGCCAGCAGCTTGGAGGGGGAAGTTAACACCATATATTTT.